Presented here are 10 T cell receptor beta chains from one specimen sequenced in a study of cytomegalovirus exposure and HLA in healthy donors. The study ran its PCR with 60 Vbeta and 13 Jbeta primers. Only in-frame clones appear in the TCRdb table, and some are missing; sequencing was by immunoSEQ multiplex PCR. Of over 30,000 clones in the sample, 75% to 90% were seen once. Sequencing was done on a sample of PBMCs. Receptors originate from a male donor in good health and CMV-seronegative.

The rearrangement links TRBV5-8 to TRBJ2-4, with D possibly matching TRBD1 (5 bases). Germline CDR1 reads SGHTS; CDR2 reads YDEGEE. Trimming removed 4 bases at V and 5 bases at J, with 16 bases between. This CDR3 region has 15 residues. CDR3: CASSLGAGWENIQYF. Here the CDR3 DNA reads TGTGCCAGCAGCCTTGGGGCAGGGTGGGAAAACATTCAGTACTTC.

This clone has a handful of counts. The CDR3 nucleotides are TGTGCCAGCAGGCCGAGCTCTGGAAACACCATATATTTT. Translated, it gives CASRPSSGNTIYF. The V and J genes are TRBV27 and TRBJ1-3, with D unresolved. CDR3 length equals 13 residues. The germline V gene has CDR1 MNHEY and CDR2 SMNVEV (reference sequence). V was clipped by 6 bases and J by 0 bases, with 6 bases between them.

The chain couples TRBV6-1 to TRBJ2-1; TRBD1 matches at 12 bases. The CDR3 runs 15 residues. Per germline, CDR1 MNHNS and CDR2 SASEGT. V shed 8 bases and J 6 bases; nucleotides not matched to a gene: 8. In DNA, the CDR3 is TGTGCCAGCCATACCGGGACAGGGGGCTTCAATGAGCAGTTCTTC. Translating gives CASHTGTGGFNEQFF.

This clone has just one count. CDR3 bases: TGTGCCTGGAAAGGCCCCGGGGTTTCACCCCTCCACTTT. It is translated as CAWKGPGVSPLHF. The chain combines TRBV30 with TRBJ1-6; D is unclear. Germline values: CDR1 GTSNPN, CDR2 SVGIG (reference sequence). This CDR3 has 13 amino acids. The germline V and J ends were trimmed by 4 bases and 9 bases, with 13 bases remaining between them.

The rearrangement uses TRBV5-1 and TRBJ2-3; TRBD1 matches 8 bases. Trimming cost V 4 bases and J 6 bases; bases outside gene matches: 7. This CDR3 comprises 14 residues. The germline CDR1 and CDR2 sequences are SGHRS and YFSETQ. The CDR3 DNA reads TGCGCCAGCAGCACTTCGGACAGGGCCGATACGCAGTATTTT. It codes for CASSTSDRADTQYF.

This chain uses TRBV14 with TRBJ1-4, with a weak D call TRBD1 (5 bases). V was cut by 0 bases and J by 8 bases, with 16 bases left in between. The CDR3 contains 16 residues. Germline values: CDR1 SGHDN, CDR2 FVKESK. CDR3 in DNA: TGTGCCAGCAGCCAAGAAGGGAGGGGAGGAGCGGAAAAACTGTTTTTT. Amino acids: CASSQEGRGGAEKLFF.

The chain carries TRBV10-2 and TRBJ2-7; tentative D call: TRBD1 (7 bases). V was pared by 0 bases and J by 4 bases, with 13 bases between. This CDR3 spans 15 amino acids. Germline loops: CDR1 WSHSY, CDR2 SAAADI. The CDR3 is CASSESAGGRYEQYF. The CDR3 bases are TGCGCCAGCAGTGAGTCGGCAGGGGGGCGATACGAGCAGTACTTC.

The DNA of the CDR3 is TGTGCCAGCAGCCCGGACAGGGACTATGGCTACACCTTC. Its translation is CASSPDRDYGYTF. V usage is TRBV7-3 and J usage is TRBJ1-2, with TRBD1 identical over 8 bases. This CDR3 is 13 amino acids long. Germline CDR1 SGHTA, CDR2 FQGTGA. The J segment lost 3 bases and the V segment lost 5 bases, leaving 2 bases of the junction unmatched.

The chain combines TRBV30 with TRBJ2-7; 8 bases match TRBD1. CDR3 length: 13 amino acids. The germline CDR1 and CDR2 sequences are GTSNPN and SVGIG (reference sequence). Trimming removed 1 base from V and 3 bases from J; junction bases left unmatched: 2. The CDR3 sequence: CAWSGTGIYEQYF. CDR3 DNA: TGTGCCTGGAGTGGGACAGGGATCTACGAGCAGTACTTC.

The chain is built from TRBV9 and TRBJ2-1, with 12 bases lining up with TRBD1. CDR3 length: 15 amino acids. Germline CDR1 and CDR2: SGDLS and YYNGEE. V lost 4 bases, J lost 9 bases, and 8 bases stayed unmatched. CDR3 amino acids: CASSSLGTGGSEQFF. DNA of the CDR3: TGTGCCAGCAGCTCCCTCGGGACAGGGGGCAGTGAGCAGTTCTTC.